Presented here are 14 T cell receptor beta chains from one specimen sequenced in a study of response to subunit inactivated influenza vaccine. TCRdb called the RT-PCR reads again in MiXCR, with one record for every CDR3 protein. The data hold 750,000 to 850,000 distinct CDR3 sequences, with approximately 17% observed a single time. Sequencing used PBMCs from blood, obtained roughly 5 days after vaccination. The receptors originated from a man aged 50 to 60 who received an inactivated influenza vaccine.

This sequence joins TRBV2 and TRBJ1-4; D uncertain. The CDR3 extends over 16 amino acids. The V gene's germline CDR1 is SNHLY and CDR2 FYNNEI. The ends were cut back, 2 bases at V and 0 bases at J, with 10 bases in the middle. CDR3 sequence: CASSESRATTNEKLFF. The CDR3 nucleotides read TGTGCCAGCAGTGAATCCAGAGCCACAACTAATGAAAAACTGTTTTTT. Variable domain in full (rest from reference TRBV2 and TRBJ1-4): EPEVTQTPSHQVTQMGQEVILRCVPISNHLYFYWYRQILGQKVEFLVSFYNNEISEKSEIFDDQFSVERPDGSNFTLKIRSTKLEDSAMYFCASSESRATTNEKLFFGSGTQLSVL.

This clonotype was counted between two and nine times. The chain uses TRBV7-2 and TRBJ2-2; D is unresolved. The CDR3 runs to 16 residues. The germline V and J ends were trimmed by 1 base and 0 bases, with 9 bases remaining between them. Germline CDR1 SGHTA, CDR2 FQGNSA. This chain's CDR3 is CASSLVFVANTGELFF. The CDR3 bases are TGTGCCAGCAGCTTAGTATTCGTGGCGAACACCGGGGAGCTGTTTTTT.

The chain recombines TRBV6-2 or TRBV6-3 with TRBJ2-1; 12 bases map to TRBD2. Unmatched junction bases numbered 8, after V lost 5 bases and J lost 9 bases. Germline V CDR1 and CDR2: MNHEY, SVGEGT. The CDR3 length is 15 residues. CDR3 protein: CASSPRLAGAGEQFF. CDR3 DNA sequence: TGTGCCAGCAGTCCCAGACTAGCGGGGGCGGGTGAGCAGTTCTTC.

The sample holds a few counts of this clonotype. This chain uses TRBV29-1 with TRBJ1-2; tentative D call: TRBD1 (5 bases). This CDR3 has 13 amino acids. The germline V and J ends were trimmed by 1 base and 2 bases, with 8 bases remaining between them. From germline, CDR1 is SQVTM and CDR2 ANQGSEA. The CDR3 nucleotides are TGCAGCGTTGAAGGGGGCACGAACTATGGCTACACCTTC. This sequence encodes CSVEGGTNYGYTF.

This clonotype was picked up one time. A junction boundary mismatches the germline segment, possibly from a read error. The chain links TRBV20-1 to TRBJ2-3, with a weak D call TRBD2 (5 bases). This CDR3 region has 17 residues. CDR1 is DFQATT and CDR2 is SNEGSKA in the germline V gene (reference sequence). CDR3 amino acids: CCARDRERIISTDTQYF. The CDR3 DNA reads TGCTGTGCTAGAGATAGGGAGAGGATTATCAGCACAGATACGCAGTATTTT.

The table lists this clonotype with a few counts. The gene calls are TRBV20-1 and TRBJ2-3, with unresolved D. This CDR3 spans 11 amino acids. Germline-derived CDR1 and CDR2 are DFQATT and SNEGSKA (reference sequence). Trimming removed 7 bases from V and 2 bases from J, with 7 bases in between. The CDR3 sequence: CSGRLTDTQYF. The CDR3 bases are TGCAGTGGCCGACTCACAGATACGCAGTATTTT.

The chain uses TRBV27 and TRBJ1-5; D remains ambiguous. This CDR3 comprises 15 residues. V dropped 4 bases and J dropped 4 bases, with 14 bases sitting between them. Germline values: CDR1 MNHEY, CDR2 SMNVEV (reference sequence). The CDR3 reads CASSSDRTANQPQHF. In nucleotides, the CDR3 is TGTGCCAGCAGTTCCGATCGGACCGCTAATCAGCCCCAGCATTTT.

This chain joins TRBV24-1 and TRBJ2-7; 8 nucleotides line up with TRBD1. Trimming at V came to 3 bases and at J to 3 bases, leaving 9 bases not matched to a gene. CDR3 length: 16 residues. Germline V gene sequence: CDR1 KGHDR, CDR2 SFDVKD. The CDR3 DNA follows: TGTGCCACCAGTGATACCTCCGGAACAGGGGGCTACGAGCAGTACTTC. Its protein is CATSDTSGTGGYEQYF.

This clonotype was observed many times. The genes are TRBV6-2 or TRBV6-3 and TRBJ2-1; 7 positions match TRBD2. The V and J ends lost 1 base and 6 bases, in that order; junction bases with no gene match: 6. Germline CDR1 and CDR2: MNHEY and SVGEGT. The CDR3 spans 15 residues. This CDR3 reads CASSYFGLVANEQFF. DNA for the CDR3: TGTGCCAGCAGTTACTTCGGACTAGTTGCCAATGAGCAGTTCTTC.

This clonotype turned up a few times. V usage is TRBV6-1 and J usage is TRBJ2-2; 10 positions agree with TRBD2. Losses at the gene ends were 5 bases for V and 4 bases for J; bases not matched to a gene: 7. This CDR3 spans 16 amino acids. Per the germline V gene, CDR1 is MNHNS and CDR2 is SASEGT. The CDR3 sequence is CASSTSSGGRTGELFF. The DNA for the CDR3 is TGTGCCAGCAGTACCTCTAGCGGGGGCCGCACCGGGGAGCTGTTTTTT.

This clonotype was observed a few times. The chain couples TRBV27 to TRBJ1-5; no reliable D call. The V gene lost 6 bases and the J gene lost 9 bases, with 12 bases spanning the gap. The CDR3 covers 12 residues. Germline V lookup: CDR1 MNHEY, CDR2 SMNVEV (reference sequence). The chain's CDR3 is CASSDVKGPQHF. In nucleotides, the CDR3 is TGTGCCAGCAGCGACGTCAAGGGGCCCCAGCATTTT.

The V call is TRBV7-3, the J call TRBJ2-1; no reliable D call. V gave up 4 bases and J gave up 5 bases, with 6 bases separating them. The V gene's germline CDR1 is SGHTA and CDR2 FQGTGA. The CDR3 loop spans 12 amino acids. The chain's CDR3 is CASSSTHNEQFF. The CDR3, as DNA: TGTGCCAGCAGCTCGACACACAATGAGCAGTTCTTC.

The table lists this clonotype with a few counts. The chain carries TRBV7-2 and TRBJ2-7, with TRBD2 matching over 13 bases. CDR3 length: 17 residues. Per germline, CDR1 SGHTA and CDR2 FQGNSA. Trimming removed 3 bases from V and 0 bases from J; junction bases left unmatched: 5. This CDR3 reads CASSFRTSGGLSYEQYF. In DNA, the CDR3 is TGTGCCAGCAGCTTTAGGACTAGCGGGGGCCTCTCCTACGAGCAGTACTTC.

In this sample, this clonotype turned up a few times. This sequence joins TRBV20-1 and TRBJ2-5; 7 nucleotides agree with TRBD1. The length of the CDR3 is 14 residues. Germline values: CDR1 DFQATT, CDR2 SNEGSKA (reference sequence). V lost 6 bases, J lost 9 bases, and 16 bases stayed unmatched. CDR3 in DNA: TGCAGTGCAAAGAGGGGGCCGAGAGGGGTCTCCCAGTACTTC. It encodes CSAKRGPRGVSQYF.